This passage covers 25 T cell receptor beta chains from one sample sequenced in a study of T-cell reconstitution after alpha-beta-depleted transplantation in children. Unique molecular identifiers were incorporated during preparation of the TCRbeta library. TCRdb recomputed calls from the PCR reads with MiXCR, one row per CDR3 protein. The table shows about 580,000 distinct CDR3 sequences, with roughly 27% occurring only once. The starting material was PBMCs, obtained before TCRalphabeta/CD19-depleted stem cell transplant. The receptors were sampled from a boy younger than two with Wiskott-Aldrich syndrome, due to receive a stem cell transplant.

V and J are TRBV25-1 and TRBJ2-7; weak D call: TRBD1 (5 bases). V lost 1 base to trimming and J lost 0 bases, with 7 bases between them. The CDR3 is 14 residues long. Germline V gene data show CDR1 as MGHDK and CDR2 as SYGVNS. The CDR3 DNA is TGTGCCAGCAGTGAATGGGGCAGCTCCTACGAGCAGTACTTC. It translates to CASSEWGSSYEQYF.

V gene TRBV12-3 or TRBV12-4 combines with J gene TRBJ2-2; 7 bases map to TRBD1. The CDR3 loop spans 14 amino acids. J was trimmed by 4 bases and V by 4 bases; bases with no gene match: 3. The CDR3 region is CASSSQGFTGELFF. The CDR3 bases are TGTGCCAGCAGTTCACAGGGGTTCACCGGGGAGCTGTTTTTT.

This clonotype came up a few times. V gene TRBV12-3 or TRBV12-4 combines with J gene TRBJ2-5, with 12 bases aligning to TRBD2. This CDR3 has 15 amino acids. Trimming removed 4 bases from V and 6 bases from J; junction bases left unmatched: 6. CDR3 loop: CASSSPSGRAQTQYF. In DNA, the CDR3 is TGTGCCAGCAGTTCCCCTAGCGGGAGGGCCCAGACCCAGTACTTC.

The chain recombines TRBV7-3 with TRBJ2-3; 11 bases align to TRBD1. The length of the CDR3 is 15 residues. The junction had 6 bases not matched to a gene; V was cut back by 5 bases and J by 5 bases. The germline V gene encodes CDR1 SGHTA and CDR2 FQGTGA. DNA of the CDR3: TGTGCCAGCAGCGATCGGACAGGGGGCCAAGATACGCAGTATTTT. This sequence encodes CASSDRTGGQDTQYF. Full variable domain (remainder filled in from reference TRBV7-3 and TRBJ2-3): GAGVSQTPSNKVTEKGKYVELRCDPISGHTALYWYRQSLGQGPEFLIYFQGTGAADDSGLPNDRFFAVRPEGSVSTLKIQRTERGDSAVYLCASSDRTGGQDTQYFGPGTRLTVL.

This clonotype has just a few counts. The rearrangement uses TRBV24-1 and TRBJ2-1; 10 bases map to TRBD1. The CDR3 is 16 amino acids. With V trimmed by 2 bases and J by 5 bases, 5 bases remained unmatched. CDR1 KGHDR and CDR2 SFDVKD come from the germline V gene. The DNA for the CDR3 is TGTGCCACCAGTGATTCCGGGACAGGGGTTGACAATGAGCAGTTCTTC. It specifies CATSDSGTGVDNEQFF.

Only a few counts were recorded for this clonotype. This sequence joins TRBV5-5 and TRBJ2-1, with 14 bases fitting TRBD2. This CDR3 contains 17 residues. Trimming took 4 bases from V and 4 from J; bases not matched to a gene: 7. From germline, CDR1 is SGHKS and CDR2 YYEKEE (reference sequence). DNA for the CDR3: TGTGCCAGCAGCCTCGGGACTAGCGGGAGCCTTTACAATGAGCAGTTCTTC. Amino acid sequence: CASSLGTSGSLYNEQFF.

Written as DNA, the CDR3 is TGCAGCGTTGGGGCGGTGGTAAAACTGTTTTTT. Translated: CSVGAVVKLFF. This chain joins TRBV29-1 and TRBJ1-4; D gene uncertain. The CDR3 is 11 residues long. Germline V gene data show CDR1 as SQVTM and CDR2 as ANQGSEA. Trimming took off 4 bases at V and 10 bases at J, with 10 bases between the two ends.

In this sample, this clonotype turned up a few times. V and J are TRBV27 and TRBJ2-2; TRBD1 might be the D (6 bases). The CDR3 consists of 15 residues. Per germline, CDR1 MNHEY and CDR2 SMNVEV (reference sequence). Trimming took off 6 bases at V and 6 bases at J, with 17 bases between the two ends. The CDR3 DNA sequence: TGTGCCAGCAGCCCTCGACAGGTTGCGTCCGGGGAGCTGTTTTTT. Translated, it gives CASSPRQVASGELFF.

This clonotype was picked up a small number of times. The chain recombines TRBV7-3 with TRBJ2-2; the D gene is possibly TRBD2 (5 bases). The V gene lost 2 bases and the J gene lost 1 base, with 11 bases spanning the gap. The germline CDR1 and CDR2 sequences are SGHTA and FQGTGA. The CDR3 is 16 amino acids. CDR3 sequence reads: CASSLRRRENTGELFF. The CDR3 DNA is TGTGCCAGCAGCTTACGGCGCCGGGAGAACACCGGGGAGCTGTTTTTT.

This clonotype was picked up a small number of times. The chain recombines TRBV24-1 with TRBJ2-5; the D gene is possibly TRBD1 (6 bases). There are 13 residues in the CDR3. V lost 5 bases to trimming and J lost 2 bases, with 8 bases between them. Germline V gene sequence: CDR1 KGHDR, CDR2 SFDVKD. The CDR3 loop reads CATSGQVQETQYF. CDR3 sequence (DNA): TGTGCCACCAGTGGACAGGTTCAAGAGACCCAGTACTTC.

This clonotype was recorded a few times. The genes are TRBV27 and TRBJ2-1; tentative D call: TRBD2 (6 bases). With 5 bases removed from V and 0 bases from J, the gap between germline ends came to 14 bases. The germline V gene encodes CDR1 MNHEY and CDR2 SMNVEV (reference sequence). CDR3 size: 16 residues. The CDR3 is CASSTDYRSSYNEQFF. The DNA for the CDR3 is TGTGCCAGCAGTACGGACTACCGGAGCTCCTACAATGAGCAGTTCTTC.

This chain links TRBV6-1 with TRBJ2-1; possible D gene TRBD2, 6 bases. The CDR3 runs to 17 residues. Germline values: CDR1 MNHNS, CDR2 SASEGT. V was cut by 6 bases and J by 2 bases, with 20 bases left in between. The CDR3 DNA reads as TGTGCCAGCAGACCGTTTTTCGAGGAGGGGACCTACAATGAGCAGTTCTTC. This sequence encodes CASRPFFEEGTYNEQFF.

This clonotype was seen only a few times. J is TRBJ2-5 and V is TRBV7-2; D gene ambiguous. V shed 3 bases and J shed 6 bases, with 14 bases lying between them. The CDR3 contains 14 residues. The V gene's germline CDR1 is SGHTA and CDR2 FQGNSA. CDR3 region: CASSFLRPGQTQYF. The CDR3 DNA sequence: TGTGCCAGCAGCTTCTTGCGTCCTGGTCAGACCCAGTACTTC.

The count of this clonotype is one. The chain links TRBV2 to TRBJ2-1; D is possibly TRBD2 (6 bases). The CDR3 is 12 residues long. With 1 base removed from V and 10 bases from J, the gap between germline ends came to 8 bases. Germline CDR1 SNHLY, CDR2 FYNNEI. The CDR3 nucleotides are TGTGCCAGCAGTGAAGGGGGGGAAGAGCAGTTCTTC. Its protein product is CASSEGGEEQFF.

The chain uses TRBV7-3 and TRBJ2-3; D perhaps matches TRBD1 (7 bases). Trimming left V 0 bases short and J 2 bases short, with 24 bases between. The CDR3 sequence is 20 residues long. Germline V gene lookup returns CDR1 SGHTA and CDR2 FQGTGA. In DNA, the CDR3 is TGTGCCAGCAGCTTAACGAGGAGGGCCCAGGGGGAGACCATCACAGATACGCAGTATTTT. Amino acid sequence: CASSLTRRAQGETITDTQYF.

The rearrangement joins TRBV12-3 or TRBV12-4 to TRBJ1-1; no definite D call. This CDR3 has 14 amino acids. Trimming shortened V by 2 bases and J by 0 bases, and 7 bases separated the two germline ends. CDR3 region: CASSLFNVNTEAFF. CDR3 coding DNA: TGTGCCAGCAGTTTATTCAATGTGAACACTGAAGCTTTCTTT.

The CDR3 DNA reads as TGCAGTGCGTCTTCCCAAGAGACCCAGTACTTC. As protein: CSASSQETQYF. The chain carries TRBV20-1 and TRBJ2-5, with D unresolved. The CDR3 covers 11 residues. Per the germline V gene, CDR1 is DFQATT and CDR2 is SNEGSKA (reference sequence). Deletions cut 6 bases from V and 1 base from J, with 6 bases between.

The V call is TRBV30, the J call TRBJ1-5; D uncertain. Germline CDR1 GTSNPN, CDR2 SVGIG (reference sequence). The CDR3 is 13 residues long. V was trimmed by 0 bases and J by 5 bases, leaving 8 bases between them. CDR3 region: CAWSVGVYQPQHF. DNA of the CDR3: TGTGCCTGGAGTGTTGGGGTTTATCAGCCCCAGCATTTT.

J is TRBJ2-1 and V is TRBV20-1, with 10 bases fitting TRBD2. Trimming took 6 bases from V and 9 from J; bases not matched to a gene: 17. The CDR3 contains 16 residues. CDR1 and CDR2 from the germline V gene are DFQATT and SNEGSKA (reference sequence). The CDR3 region has the DNA TGCAGTGCCGAGACGCGTCAGCGGGAGGGCCAAGGTGAGCAGTTCTTC. Translated, it gives CSAETRQREGQGEQFF.

This clonotype was detected only once. This chain connects TRBV28 to TRBJ2-6; D could derive from TRBD1 or TRBD2 (5 bases each). V was pared by 6 bases and J by 2 bases, with 11 bases between. In germline, CDR1 is MDHEN, CDR2 SYDVKM. CDR3 size: 15 residues. The CDR3 DNA sequence: TGTGCCAGCAGAGACAGACTACCTGGGGCCAACGTCCTGACTTTC. Amino acids: CASRDRLPGANVLTF.

This clonotype occurred a few times. The rearrangement joins TRBV12-3 or TRBV12-4 to TRBJ2-7; D gene unclear. V lost 3 bases and J lost 0, with 6 bases in between. CDR3 length: 13 residues. CDR3 amino acids: CASSLRSSYEQYF. DNA of the CDR3: TGTGCCAGCAGTTTGAGGAGCTCCTACGAGCAGTACTTC.

This chain links TRBV5-1 with TRBJ2-7; no clear D gene. Germline V CDR1 and CDR2: SGHRS, YFSETQ. Between the trimmed V and J ends, which lost 1 base and 5 bases, there was a span of 7 bases. The CDR3 extends over 12 amino acids. This chain's CDR3 is CASSLYSNEQYF. The DNA of the CDR3 is TGCGCCAGCAGCTTGTATAGCAACGAGCAGTACTTC.

This clonotype was detected only a few times. CDR3 nucleotide sequence: TGTGCCAGCAGCTTCTCCCCTCGGGATACGCAGTATTTT. Its protein is CASSFSPRDTQYF. The chain recombines TRBV7-6 with TRBJ2-3; no firm D call. The V and J ends lost 3 bases and 6 bases respectively, with 10 bases between them. The germline V gene has CDR1 SGHVS and CDR2 FNYEAQ. The CDR3 consists of 13 residues. Full variable domain (remainder filled in from reference TRBV7-6 and TRBJ2-3): GAGVSQSPRYKVTKRGQDVALRCDPISGHVSLYWYRQALGQGPEFLTYFNYEAQQDKSGLPNDRFSAERPEGSISTLTIQRTEQRDSAMYRCASSFSPRDTQYFGPGTRLTVL.

The rearrangement joins TRBV10-3 to TRBJ2-2; 8 bases match TRBD2. Unmatched junction bases numbered 3, after V lost 0 bases and J lost 6 bases. The V gene's germline CDR1 is ENHRY and CDR2 SYGVKD. This CDR3 is 15 amino acids long. CDR3: CAISESGTSSGELFF. The CDR3 DNA sequence: TGTGCCATCAGTGAGTCGGGGACTAGTTCCGGGGAGCTGTTTTTT.

The CDR3 loop is CASSRLATGELFF. CDR3 nucleotides: TGCGCCAGCAGTAGACTAGCCACCGGGGAGCTGTTTTTT. This rearrangement joins TRBV10-1 to TRBJ2-2, with TRBD2 matching 7 bases. The CDR3 sequence is 13 residues long. V lost 5 bases to trimming and J lost 4 bases; unmatched junction nucleotides: 1. CDR1 and CDR2 from the germline V gene are WNHNN and SYGVQD (reference sequence).